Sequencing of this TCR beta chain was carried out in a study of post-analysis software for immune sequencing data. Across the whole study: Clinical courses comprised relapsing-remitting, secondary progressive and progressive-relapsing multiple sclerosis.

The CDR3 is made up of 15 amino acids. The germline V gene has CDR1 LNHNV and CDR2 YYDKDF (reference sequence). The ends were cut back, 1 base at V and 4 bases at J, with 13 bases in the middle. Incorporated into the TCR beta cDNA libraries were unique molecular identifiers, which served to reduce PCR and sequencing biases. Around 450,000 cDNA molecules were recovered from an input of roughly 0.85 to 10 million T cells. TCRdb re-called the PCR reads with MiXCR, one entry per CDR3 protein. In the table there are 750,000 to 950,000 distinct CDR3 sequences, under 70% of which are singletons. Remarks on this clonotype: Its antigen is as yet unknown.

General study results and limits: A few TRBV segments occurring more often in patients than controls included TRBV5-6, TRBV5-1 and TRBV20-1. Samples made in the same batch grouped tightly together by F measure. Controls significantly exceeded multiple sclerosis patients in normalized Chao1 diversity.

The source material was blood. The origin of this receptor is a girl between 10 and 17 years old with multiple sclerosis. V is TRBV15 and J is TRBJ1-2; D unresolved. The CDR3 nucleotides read TGTGCCACCAGCAGAGGTTCGGCGGACCCCTATGGCTACACCTTC. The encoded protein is CATSRGSADPYGYTF.